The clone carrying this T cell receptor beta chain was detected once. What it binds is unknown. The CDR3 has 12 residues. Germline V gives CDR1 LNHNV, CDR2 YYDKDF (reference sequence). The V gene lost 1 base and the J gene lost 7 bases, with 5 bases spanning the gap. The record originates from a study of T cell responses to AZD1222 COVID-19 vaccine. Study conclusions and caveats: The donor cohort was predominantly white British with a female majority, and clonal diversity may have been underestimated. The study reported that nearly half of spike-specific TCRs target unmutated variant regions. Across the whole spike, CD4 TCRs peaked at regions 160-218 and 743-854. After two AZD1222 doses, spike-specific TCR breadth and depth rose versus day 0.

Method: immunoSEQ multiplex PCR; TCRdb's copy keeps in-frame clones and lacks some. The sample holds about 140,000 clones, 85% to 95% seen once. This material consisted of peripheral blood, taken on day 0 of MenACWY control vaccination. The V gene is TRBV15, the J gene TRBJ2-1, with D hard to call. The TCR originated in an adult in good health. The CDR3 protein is CATSRVGNEQFF. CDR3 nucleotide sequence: TGTGCCACCAGCAGAGTGGGTAATGAGCAGTTCTTC. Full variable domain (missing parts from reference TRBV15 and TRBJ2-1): DAMVIQNPRYQVTQFGKPVTLSCSQTLNHNVMYWYQQKSSQAPKLLFHYYDKDFNNEADTPDNFQSRRPNTSFCFLDIRSPGLGDTAMYLCATSRVGNEQFFGPGTRLTVL.